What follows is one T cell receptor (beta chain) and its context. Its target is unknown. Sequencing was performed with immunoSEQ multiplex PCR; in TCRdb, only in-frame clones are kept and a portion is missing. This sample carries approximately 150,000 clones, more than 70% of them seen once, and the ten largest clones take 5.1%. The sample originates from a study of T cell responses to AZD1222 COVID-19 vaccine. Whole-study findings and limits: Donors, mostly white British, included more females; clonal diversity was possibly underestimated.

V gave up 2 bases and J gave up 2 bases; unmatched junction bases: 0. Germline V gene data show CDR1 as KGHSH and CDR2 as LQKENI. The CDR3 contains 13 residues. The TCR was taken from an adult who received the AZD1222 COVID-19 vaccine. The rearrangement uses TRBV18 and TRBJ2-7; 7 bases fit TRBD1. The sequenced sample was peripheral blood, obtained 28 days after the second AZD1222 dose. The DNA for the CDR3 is TGTGCCAGCTCACCAGGGACAGCCTACGAGCAGTACTTC. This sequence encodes CASSPGTAYEQYF. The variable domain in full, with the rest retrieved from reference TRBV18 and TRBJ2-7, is NAGVMQNPRHLVRRRGQEARLRCSPMKGHSHVYWYRQLPEEGLKFMVYLQKENIIDESGMPKERFSAEFPKEGPSILRIQQVVRGDSAAYFCASSPGTAYEQYFGPGTRLTVT.